The 22 T cell receptor beta chains presented below share a single source sample, sequenced in a study of T-cell reconstitution after alpha-beta-depleted transplantation in children. TCRbeta library preparation incorporated unique molecular identifiers. TCRdb reprocessed the PCR reads via MiXCR and lists one record per CDR3 protein. The sample consists of hundreds of thousands of distinct CDR3 sequences, 6.5% to 9% of them appearing once. The material sequenced was PBMCs, mostly from graft donor cells, taken 180 days after TCRalphabeta/CD19-depleted stem cell transplant. The origin of the receptors is a male patient younger than 18 who had a stem cell transplant for acute lymphoblastic leukemia, so the T cells may come from the graft donor.

V usage is TRBV2 and J usage is TRBJ2-7; 7 nucleotides align to TRBD2. Unmatched junction bases numbered 7, after V lost 2 bases and J lost 0 bases. The CDR3 is 16 residues long. CDR1 and CDR2 from the germline V gene are SNHLY and FYNNEI. The CDR3 DNA reads as TGTGCCAGCAGTGAAATCTGGGAGGGGAGCTCCTACGAGCAGTACTTC. Residues: CASSEIWEGSSYEQYF.

As regards this clonotype: This could be a read error, since a much larger clone is one nucleotide away. This chain's CDR3 is CASSNRGFSYEQYV. DNA of the CDR3: TGTGCCAGCAGTAATAGGGGATTTTCATACGAGCAGTACGTC. The rearrangement links TRBV11-2 to TRBJ2-7; the D gene is possibly TRBD1 (5 bases). This CDR3 is built from 14 residues. The ends were cut back, 6 bases at V and 4 bases at J, with 16 bases in the middle. Looked up from germline, CDR1 is SGHAT and CDR2 is FQNNGV.

This clonotype was detected ten times or more. The rearrangement links TRBV7-9 to TRBJ2-5, with D perhaps assigned TRBD1 or TRBD2 (5 bases each). The CDR3 is made up of 14 amino acids. Trimming left V 5 bases short and J 0 bases short, with 10 bases between. Germline V gene data show CDR1 as SEHNR and CDR2 as FQNEAQ (reference sequence). The CDR3 loop is CASSLGVYQETQYF. The CDR3 coding sequence is TGTGCCAGCAGCCTGGGGGTGTACCAAGAGACCCAGTACTTC.

The CDR3: CSARIINEQFF. CDR3 coding DNA: TGCAGTGCTAGGATTATCAATGAGCAGTTCTTC. The chain links TRBV20-1 to TRBJ2-1; no firm D call. CDR3 length equals 11 residues. Germline CDR1 is DFQATT and CDR2 is SNEGSKA (reference sequence). With 3 bases removed from V and 6 bases from J, the gap between germline ends came to 6 bases.

In this sample, this clonotype turned up many times. In nucleotides, the CDR3 is TGCAGTGCTGCGAGGGACAGGGGGTGGAATGAGCAGTTCTTC. This sequence encodes CSAARDRGWNEQFF. The V and J genes are TRBV20-1 and TRBJ2-1; TRBD1 matches 11 bases. Trimming cost V 5 bases and J 7 bases; bases outside gene matches: 7. The germline CDR1 and CDR2 sequences are DFQATT and SNEGSKA (reference sequence). This CDR3 spans 14 amino acids.

This clonotype was recorded many times. The J gene is TRBJ1-1, the V gene TRBV9; D uncertain. This CDR3 is built from 14 residues. V was cut by 0 bases and J by 5 bases, with 11 bases left in between. CDR1 SGDLS and CDR2 YYNGEE come from the germline V gene. The CDR3 DNA reads TGTGCCAGCAGCGTAGGCCCCTCGGTGACTGAAGCTTTCTTT. It encodes CASSVGPSVTEAFF.

This clonotype has only a few counts. V is TRBV27 and J is TRBJ2-1, with TRBD1 matching 11 bases. The V segment lost 5 bases and the J segment 2 bases; nucleotides outside the gene matches: 2. This CDR3 is built from 15 residues. The germline CDR1 and CDR2 sequences are MNHEY and SMNVEV (reference sequence). The CDR3 is CASSKDRGPYNEQFF. CDR3 in DNA: TGTGCCAGCAGTAAGGACAGGGGGCCCTACAATGAGCAGTTCTTC.

The J gene is TRBJ2-4, the V gene TRBV7-2; the match to TRBD2 covers 9 bases. Germline V lookup: CDR1 SGHTA, CDR2 FQGNSA. With V trimmed by 5 bases and J by 6 bases, 5 bases remained unmatched. CDR3 size: 14 residues. This chain's CDR3 is CASSLPSGVNIQYF. CDR3 bases: TGTGCCAGCAGCCTCCCTAGCGGGGTAAACATTCAGTACTTC.

This clonotype was picked up many times. The genes are TRBV5-1 and TRBJ1-1; 8 nucleotides align to TRBD1. Losses at the gene ends were 3 bases for V and 4 bases for J; bases not matched to a gene: 8. This CDR3 spans 15 amino acids. Germline V CDR1 and CDR2: SGHRS, YFSETQ. The CDR3 DNA sequence: TGCGCCAGCAGCTGGTCAAGTACAGGGGGCACTGAAGCTTTCTTT. It codes for CASSWSSTGGTEAFF.

The sample holds many counts of this clonotype. The chain is built from TRBV4-3 and TRBJ2-2; D unclear. Between the trimmed V and J ends, which lost 7 bases and 7 bases, there was a span of 16 bases. Germline V lookup: CDR1 LGHNA, CDR2 YSLEER. The CDR3 is 14 amino acids. The CDR3 loop reads CASKNSDRIGELFF. DNA for the CDR3: TGCGCCAGCAAAAATTCTGATCGGATCGGGGAGCTGTTTTTT.

This clonotype was counted many times. This chain joins TRBV20-1 and TRBJ2-1; TRBD2 aligns across 8 bases. The ends lost 1 base at V and 4 bases at J; junction bases unmatched: 15. CDR1 and CDR2 from the germline V gene are DFQATT and SNEGSKA (reference sequence). This CDR3 is 18 amino acids long. CDR3 sequence reads: CSARAGGATERSYNEQFF. Here the CDR3 DNA reads TGCAGTGCTAGAGCGGGGGGGGCGACAGAGAGGTCTTACAATGAGCAGTTCTTC.

At least ten counts were recorded for this clonotype. This sequence joins TRBV5-5 and TRBJ1-2, with D maybe TRBD1 (6 bases). Trimming took 2 bases from V and 6 from J, leaving 11 bases between them. CDR1 SGHKS and CDR2 YYEKEE come from the germline V gene (reference sequence). This CDR3 has 13 amino acids. The CDR3 is CASSFRTVHGYTF. CDR3 in DNA: TGTGCCAGCAGCTTTAGGACAGTACATGGCTACACCTTC.

Many counts were recorded for this clonotype. The rearrangement links TRBV6-5 to TRBJ2-7; 7 bases align to TRBD1. The CDR3 has 16 residues. The V gene's germline CDR1 is MNHEY and CDR2 SVGAGI. Trimming cost V 4 bases and J 0 bases; bases outside gene matches: 9. CDR3 in DNA: TGTGCCAGCAGTTCCAGGGGGACAGTTTACTCCTACGAGCAGTACTTC. As protein: CASSSRGTVYSYEQYF.

This clonotype was counted only a few times. The rearrangement joins TRBV23-1 to TRBJ1-5; no firm D call. TRBV23-1 counts as an open reading frame of uncertain function. The CDR3 is 15 residues long. Trimming removed 8 bases from V and 9 bases from J, with 23 bases in between. The CDR3 nucleotides read TGCGCCAGCCCGGCCGCTAACAGTGACAAGCGGCCCCAGCATTTT. Its translation is CASPAANSDKRPQHF.

This clonotype was counted many times. The chain couples TRBV5-6 to TRBJ1-2; D uncertain. V shed 3 bases and J shed 8 bases, with 17 bases lying between them. Germline assignment: CDR1 SGHDT and CDR2 YYEEEE. The CDR3 has 14 residues. CDR3 residues: CASSSPLVAGGYTF. Written as DNA, the CDR3 is TGTGCCAGCAGCTCCCCCCTCGTAGCGGGGGGCTACACCTTC.

This clonotype was observed at least ten times. This rearrangement joins TRBV6-5 to TRBJ1-3; D is uncertain. The CDR3 length is 14 residues. Trimming removed 10 bases from V and 0 bases from J, with 13 bases in between. Germline V gene data show CDR1 as MNHEY and CDR2 as SVGAGI. DNA for the CDR3: TGTGCCACTAGTTCATCAGCCTCTGGAAACACCATATATTTT. Its protein product is CATSSSASGNTIYF.

This clonotype appeared many times. The V gene is TRBV6-1, the J gene TRBJ2-2, with 8 bases identical to TRBD2. Trimming at V came to 4 bases and at J to 8 bases, leaving 3 bases not matched to a gene. The germline V gene has CDR1 MNHNS and CDR2 SASEGT. The CDR3 loop spans 13 amino acids. The CDR3 protein is CASSVLAGGELFF. In DNA form, the CDR3 reads TGTGCCAGCAGTGTTTTAGCGGGGGGGGAGCTGTTTTTT.

This clonotype appeared many times. The chain links TRBV29-1 to TRBJ1-4; a weak D match, TRBD1 (5 bases). CDR1 is SQVTM, CDR2 ANQGSEA, per germline. The CDR3 length is 12 residues. The V end was cut by 7 bases, the J end by 8 bases, with 14 bases between. In DNA, the CDR3 is TGCAGCGCCGCGGTGAGGGGAGAAAAACTGTTTTTT. Protein: CSAAVRGEKLFF. Supplemented by reference TRBV29-1 and TRBJ1-4, the full variable domain reads SAVISQKPSRDICQRGTSLTIQCQVDSQVTMMFWYRQQPGQSLTLIATANQGSEATYESGFVIDKFPISRPNLTFSTLTVSNMSPEDSSIYLCSAAVRGEKLFFGSGTQLSVL.

This clonotype was found many times. V usage is TRBV12-5 and J usage is TRBJ2-3; 14 bases are shared with TRBD2. The CDR3 is 15 residues long. Germline values: CDR1 LGHNT, CDR2 FRNRAP. J lost 6 bases, V lost 7 bases, and 6 bases had no gene match. The CDR3 nucleotides read TGTGCTAGTGCCAAGGGACTAGCGGGGGTGGATACGCAGTATTTT. The encoded protein is CASAKGLAGVDTQYF.

The V call is TRBV19, the J call TRBJ2-5; no clear D gene. V was clipped by 2 bases and J by 4 bases, with 11 bases between them. Germline V gene data show CDR1 as LNHDA and CDR2 as SQIVND (reference sequence). The CDR3 runs 14 residues. CDR3 sequence (DNA): TGTGCCAGTAGTATAAGCACCGTGGGAGAGACCCAGTACTTC. As protein: CASSISTVGETQYF.

To note about this clonotype: A much larger clone differs by one base, so this may be a read error. This chain links TRBV29-1 with TRBJ2-3, with D maybe TRBD2 (5 bases). CDR3 size: 13 residues. Germline lookup yields CDR1 SQVTM and CDR2 ANQGSEA. The CDR3 nucleotides read TGCAGCGTTGTTTTGCGGGCCACAGATACGCGGTATTTT. This sequence encodes CSVVLRATDTRYF.

This clonotype was observed many times. CDR3 sequence reads: CASSQDRNGLAENNEQFF. CDR3 DNA sequence: TGTGCCAGCAGCCAAGATCGGAATGGACTAGCGGAAAACAATGAGCAGTTCTTC. V is TRBV3-1 and J is TRBJ2-1; 10 bases map to TRBD2. V lost 0 bases, J lost 5 bases, and 10 bases stayed unmatched. Germline values: CDR1 LGHDT, CDR2 YNNKEL (reference sequence). The CDR3 is 18 amino acids.